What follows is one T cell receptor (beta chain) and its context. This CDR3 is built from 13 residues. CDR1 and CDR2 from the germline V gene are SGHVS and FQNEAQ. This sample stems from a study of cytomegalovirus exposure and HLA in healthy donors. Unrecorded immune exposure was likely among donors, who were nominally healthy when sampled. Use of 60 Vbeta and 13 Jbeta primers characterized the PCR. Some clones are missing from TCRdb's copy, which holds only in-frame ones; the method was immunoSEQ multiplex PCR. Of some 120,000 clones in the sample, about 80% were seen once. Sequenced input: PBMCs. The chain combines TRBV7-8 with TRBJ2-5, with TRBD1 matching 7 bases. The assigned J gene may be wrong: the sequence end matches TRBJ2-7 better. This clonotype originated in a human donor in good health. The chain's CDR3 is CASSMDRSHEQYF. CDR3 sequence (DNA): TGTGCCAGCAGCATGGACAGGTCCCACGAGCAGTACTTC.